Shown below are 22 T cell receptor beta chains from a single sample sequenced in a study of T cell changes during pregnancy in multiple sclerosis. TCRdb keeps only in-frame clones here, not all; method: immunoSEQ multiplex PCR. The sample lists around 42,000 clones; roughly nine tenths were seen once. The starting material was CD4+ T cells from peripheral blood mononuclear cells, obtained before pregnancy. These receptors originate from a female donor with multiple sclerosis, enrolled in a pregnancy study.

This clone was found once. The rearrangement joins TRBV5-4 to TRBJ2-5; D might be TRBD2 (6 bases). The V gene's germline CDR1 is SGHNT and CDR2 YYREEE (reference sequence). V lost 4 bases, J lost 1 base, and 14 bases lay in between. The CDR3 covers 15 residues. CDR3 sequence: CASSQRIGGQETQYF. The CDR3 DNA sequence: TGTGCCAGCAGCCAGAGAATCGGGGGCCAAGAGACCCAGTACTTC. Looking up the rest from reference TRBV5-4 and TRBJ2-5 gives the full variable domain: ETGVTQSPTHLIKTRGQQVTLRCSSQSGHNTVSWYQQALGQGPQFIFQYYREEENGRGNFPPRFSGLQFPNYSSELNVNALELDDSALYLCASSQRIGGQETQYFGPGTRLLVL.

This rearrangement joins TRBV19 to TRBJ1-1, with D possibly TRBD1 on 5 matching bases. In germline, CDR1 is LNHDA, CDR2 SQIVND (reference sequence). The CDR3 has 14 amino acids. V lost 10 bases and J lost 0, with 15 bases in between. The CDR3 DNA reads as TGTGCCACCCGGGGGGGTTCTTTGAACACTGAAGCTTTCTTT. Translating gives CATRGGSLNTEAFF.

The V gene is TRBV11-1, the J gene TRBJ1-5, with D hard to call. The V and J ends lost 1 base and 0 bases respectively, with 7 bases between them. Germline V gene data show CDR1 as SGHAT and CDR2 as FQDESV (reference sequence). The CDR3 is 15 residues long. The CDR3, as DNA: TGTGCCAGCAGCTTAGACAGCTATAGCAATCAGCCCCAGCATTTT. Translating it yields CASSLDSYSNQPQHF.

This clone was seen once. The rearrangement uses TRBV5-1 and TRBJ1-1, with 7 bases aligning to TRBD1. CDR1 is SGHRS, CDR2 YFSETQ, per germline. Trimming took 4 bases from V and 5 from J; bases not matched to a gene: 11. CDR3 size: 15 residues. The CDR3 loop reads CASSPTQGPVTEAFF. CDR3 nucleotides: TGCGCCAGCAGCCCCACACAGGGGCCCGTAACTGAAGCTTTCTTT.

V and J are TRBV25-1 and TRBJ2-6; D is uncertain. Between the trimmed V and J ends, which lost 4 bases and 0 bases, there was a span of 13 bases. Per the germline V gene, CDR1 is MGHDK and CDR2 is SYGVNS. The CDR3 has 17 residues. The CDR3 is CASSGALGRSGANVLTF. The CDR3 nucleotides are TGTGCCAGCAGTGGGGCCTTGGGCCGCTCTGGGGCCAACGTCCTGACTTTC.

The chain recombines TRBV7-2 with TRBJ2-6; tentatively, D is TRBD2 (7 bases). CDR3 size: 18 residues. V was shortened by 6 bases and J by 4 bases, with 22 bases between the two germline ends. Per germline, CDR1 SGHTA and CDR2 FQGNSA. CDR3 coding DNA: TGTGCCAGCAGTTCCTTCGGGGGGCGGAGCCTCGGGGCCAACGTCCTGACTTTC. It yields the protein CASSSFGGRSLGANVLTF.

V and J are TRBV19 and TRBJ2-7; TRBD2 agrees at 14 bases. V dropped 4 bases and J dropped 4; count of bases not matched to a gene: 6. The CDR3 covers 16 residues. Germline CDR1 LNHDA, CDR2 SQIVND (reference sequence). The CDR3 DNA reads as TGTGCCAGTAGTACCTCCGGGACTAGCGGGGGTTACGAGCAGTACTTC. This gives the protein CASSTSGTSGGYEQYF.

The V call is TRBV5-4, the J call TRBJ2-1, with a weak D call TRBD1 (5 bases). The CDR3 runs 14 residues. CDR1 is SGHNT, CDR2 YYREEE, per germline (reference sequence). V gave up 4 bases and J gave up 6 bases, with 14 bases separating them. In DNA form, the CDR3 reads TGTGCCAGCAGCCGGCCGGACACTTTCAATGAGCAGTTCTTC. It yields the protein CASSRPDTFNEQFF. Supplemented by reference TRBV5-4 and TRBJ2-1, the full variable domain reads ETGVTQSPTHLIKTRGQQVTLRCSSQSGHNTVSWYQQALGQGPQFIFQYYREEENGRGNFPPRFSGLQFPNYSSELNVNALELDDSALYLCASSRPDTFNEQFFGPGTRLTVL.

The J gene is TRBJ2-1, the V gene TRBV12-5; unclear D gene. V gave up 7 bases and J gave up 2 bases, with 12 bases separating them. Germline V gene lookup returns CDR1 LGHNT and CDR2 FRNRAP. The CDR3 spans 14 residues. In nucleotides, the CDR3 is TGTGCTAGTGCCCTACCTAACCCCTACAATGAGCAGTTCTTC. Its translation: CASALPNPYNEQFF.

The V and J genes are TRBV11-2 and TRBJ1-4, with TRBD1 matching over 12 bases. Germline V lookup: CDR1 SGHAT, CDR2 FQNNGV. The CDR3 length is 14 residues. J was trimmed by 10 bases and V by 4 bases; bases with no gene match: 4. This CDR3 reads CASSSGQGAGKLFF. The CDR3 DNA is TGTGCCAGCAGCTCGGGACAGGGGGCTGGAAAACTGTTTTTT.

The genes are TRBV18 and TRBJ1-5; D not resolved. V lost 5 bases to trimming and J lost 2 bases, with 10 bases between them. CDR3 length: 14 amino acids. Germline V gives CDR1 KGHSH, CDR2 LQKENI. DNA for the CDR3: TGTGCCAGCTCAGGAGCGGGCCGCAATCAGCCCCAGCATTTT. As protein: CASSGAGRNQPQHF.

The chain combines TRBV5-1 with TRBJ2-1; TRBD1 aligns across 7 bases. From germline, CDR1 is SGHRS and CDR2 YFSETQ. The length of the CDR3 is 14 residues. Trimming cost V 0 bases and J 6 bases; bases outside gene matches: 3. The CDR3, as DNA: TGCGCCAGCAGCTTGGGACAGGGAACCAATGAGCAGTTCTTC. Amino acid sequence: CASSLGQGTNEQFF.

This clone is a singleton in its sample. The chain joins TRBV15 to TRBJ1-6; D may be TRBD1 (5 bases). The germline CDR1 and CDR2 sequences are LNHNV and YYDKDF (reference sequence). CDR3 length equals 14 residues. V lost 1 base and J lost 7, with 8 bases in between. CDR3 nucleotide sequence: TGTGCCACCAGCAGAGGGGGGGAAAATTCACCCCTCCACTTT. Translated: CATSRGGENSPLHF.

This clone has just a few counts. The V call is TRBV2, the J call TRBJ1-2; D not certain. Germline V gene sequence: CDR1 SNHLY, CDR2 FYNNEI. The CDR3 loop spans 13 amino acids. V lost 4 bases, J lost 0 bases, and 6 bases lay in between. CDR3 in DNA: TGTGCCAGCAGTGTAAGAGCTAACTATGGCTACACCTTC. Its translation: CASSVRANYGYTF.

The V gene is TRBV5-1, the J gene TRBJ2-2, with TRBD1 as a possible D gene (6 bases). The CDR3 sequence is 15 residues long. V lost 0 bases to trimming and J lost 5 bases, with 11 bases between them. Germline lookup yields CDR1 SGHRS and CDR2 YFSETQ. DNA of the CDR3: TGCGCCAGCAGCTTGGCCACAGGGCTTACCGGGGAGCTGTTTTTT. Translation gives CASSLATGLTGELFF.

This CDR3 is CASRKGDRDLHF. CDR3 DNA: TGTGCCAGCAGGAAAGGGGACAGAGACCTCCACTTT. The J gene is TRBJ1-6, the V gene TRBV7-2; TRBD1 matches at 7 bases. V shed 6 bases and J 15 bases; nucleotides not matched to a gene: 8. CDR1 and CDR2 (germline): SGHTA, FQGNSA. There are 12 residues in the CDR3.

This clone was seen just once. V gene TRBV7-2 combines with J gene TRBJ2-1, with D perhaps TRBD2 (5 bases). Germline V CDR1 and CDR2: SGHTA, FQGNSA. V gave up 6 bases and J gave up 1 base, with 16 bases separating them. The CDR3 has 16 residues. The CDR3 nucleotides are TGTGCCAGCAGTCTCCCTCCGGGAAAATCCTACAATGAGCAGTTCTTC. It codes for CASSLPPGKSYNEQFF.

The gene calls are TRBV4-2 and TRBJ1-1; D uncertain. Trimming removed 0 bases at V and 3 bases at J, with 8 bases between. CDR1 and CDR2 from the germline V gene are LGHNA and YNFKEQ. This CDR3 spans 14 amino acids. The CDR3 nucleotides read TGTGCCAGCAGCCAAGATCCCCGGGACACTGAAGCTTTCTTT. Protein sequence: CASSQDPRDTEAFF.

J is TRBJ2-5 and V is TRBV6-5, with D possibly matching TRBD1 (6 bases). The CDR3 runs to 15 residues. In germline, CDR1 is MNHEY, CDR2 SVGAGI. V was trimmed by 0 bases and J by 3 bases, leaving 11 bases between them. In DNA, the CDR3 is TGTGCCAGCAGTTACTCGGGGGCACGAGAAGAGACCCAGTACTTC. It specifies CASSYSGAREETQYF.

This CDR3 reads CASSPIAGGDNEQFF. Here the CDR3 DNA reads TGTGCCAGCAGTCCCATAGCGGGGGGGGACAATGAGCAGTTCTTC. This chain connects TRBV11-3 to TRBJ2-1, with 11 bases lining up with TRBD2. Germline CDR1 is SGHNT and CDR2 is YENEEA. The CDR3 covers 15 residues. V trimming: 6 bases; J trimming: 5 bases; junction bases outside the gene matches: 6.

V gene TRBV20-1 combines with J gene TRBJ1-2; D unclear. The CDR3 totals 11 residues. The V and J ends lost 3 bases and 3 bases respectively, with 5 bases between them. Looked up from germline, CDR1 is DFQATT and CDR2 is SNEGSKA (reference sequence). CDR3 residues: CSARGDYGYTF. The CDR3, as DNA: TGCAGTGCTAGGGGAGACTATGGCTACACCTTC.

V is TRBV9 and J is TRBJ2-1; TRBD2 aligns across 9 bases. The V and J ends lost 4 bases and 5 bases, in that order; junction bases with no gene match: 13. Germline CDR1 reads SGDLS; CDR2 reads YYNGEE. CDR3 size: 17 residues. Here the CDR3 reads CASSLRGSSGGHNEQFF. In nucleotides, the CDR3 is TGTGCCAGCAGCCTCCGAGGGTCCAGCGGGGGGCACAATGAGCAGTTCTTC.